This record covers a single T cell receptor (beta chain). The data are from a study of blood T cell repertoires in COVID-19. Using immunoSEQ multiplex PCR, the repertoire was profiled, and TCRdb retains in-frame clones only, with some absent. Among about 170,000 clones listed, roughly 84% were seen once. Sequenced input: peripheral blood. The origin of this receptor is a woman between 55 and 75 years old with acute or convalescent COVID-19.

The CDR3 loop is CATSRDRGGLSYNSPLHF. DNA of the CDR3: TGTGCCACCAGCAGAGATCGGGGGGGCCTCTCCTATAATTCACCCCTCCACTTT. The genes are TRBV15 and TRBJ1-6, with D perhaps TRBD1 (6 bases). The germline V gene encodes CDR1 LNHNV and CDR2 YYDKDF (reference sequence). V lost 0 bases and J lost 0, with 12 bases in between. CDR3 length: 18 amino acids.